Listed below are T cell receptor beta chains from one sample, sequenced in a study of blood T cells in healthy people across ages. TCRdb ran MiXCR on the 5' RACE reads and lists one entry per CDR3 protein. The sample has around 600,000 distinct CDR3 sequences; less than 60% are singletons. The sequenced sample was blood. The receptors were gathered from an elderly man in good health. Both conserved end residues are trimmed from each CDR3. The order of the fields is J gene, V gene, CDR3 protein.

j_gene: TRBJ2-4
v_gene: TRBV20-1
CDR3aa: SLDRGGVWDIQY

j_gene: TRBJ2-2
v_gene: TRBV4-2
CDR3aa: ASSQEGGLRGELF

j_gene: TRBJ1-2
v_gene: TRBV5-5
CDR3aa: ASSLISSASANYGYT

j_gene: TRBJ2-1
v_gene: TRBV20-1
CDR3aa: SAIGTGVYNEQF

j_gene: TRBJ2-2
v_gene: TRBV12-3/TRBV12-4
CDR3aa: ASSFGREQNTGELF

j_gene: TRBJ1-2
v_gene: TRBV7-8
CDR3aa: ASSQIDNYGYT

j_gene: TRBJ1-4
v_gene: TRBV4-3
CDR3aa: ASSQEKGLGEKLF

j_gene: TRBJ1-2
v_gene: TRBV6-1
CDR3aa: ASIFETGRNYGYT

j_gene: TRBJ1-2
v_gene: TRBV6-5
CDR3aa: ASSTDRGNGYT

j_gene: TRBJ1-1
v_gene: TRBV29-1
CDR3aa: SVESAGFEAF